The 17 T cell receptor beta chains reported below all come from one sample, sequenced in a study of T cells in Graves' hyperthyroidism and ophthalmopathy. It was RNA transcripts that yielded the amplified TCR beta CDR3 regions. A first-round RT-PCR of the TCR CDR3 used the HTBI primer set. TCRdb called the multiplex PCR reads again in MiXCR, with one record for every CDR3 protein. The sample comprises approximately 690,000 distinct CDR3 sequences, less than 25% of which are singletons, and 34% rests with the top ten. The source material was blood. These receptors all stem from a man aged 30 to 45 with Graves' ophthalmopathy.

This clonotype was seen at least ten times. The CDR3 spells CASSLDLDTEAFF. The CDR3 nucleotides are TGCGCCAGCAGCTTAGACCTTGACACTGAAGCTTTCTTT. The genes are TRBV5-1 and TRBJ1-1; D uncertain. The ends were cut back, 2 bases at V and 3 bases at J, with 8 bases in the middle. CDR3 size: 13 residues. From germline, CDR1 is SGHRS and CDR2 YFSETQ.

This clonotype was counted between two and nine times. The chain links TRBV6-2 or TRBV6-3 to TRBJ2-7, with a weak D call TRBD2 (5 bases). This CDR3 region has 12 residues. Trimming removed 6 bases from V and 9 bases from J, with 15 bases in between. Per the germline V gene, CDR1 is MNHEY and CDR2 is SVGEGT. The CDR3 DNA is TGTGCCAGCAGCAGACCTGGGGAGAGGCAGTACTTC. Its protein is CASSRPGERQYF.

This clonotype was seen many times. The gene calls are TRBV3-1 and TRBJ1-1; D unresolved. The CDR3 loop spans 14 amino acids. V was cut by 4 bases and J by 3 bases, with 12 bases left in between. CDR1 is LGHDT, CDR2 YNNKEL, per germline (reference sequence). CDR3 protein: CASSRARMDTEAFF. In DNA, the CDR3 is TGTGCCAGCAGCCGGGCCCGGATGGACACTGAAGCTTTCTTT.

The J gene is TRBJ2-7, the V gene TRBV18; D remains ambiguous. Germline values: CDR1 KGHSH, CDR2 LQKENI. This CDR3 has 15 amino acids. Trimming removed 2 bases from V and 6 bases from J, with 17 bases in between. The CDR3: CASSPSALGPGEQYF. CDR3 sequence (DNA): TGTGCCAGCTCACCATCGGCTCTAGGCCCCGGCGAGCAGTACTTC.

This clonotype has a handful of counts. The rearrangement joins TRBV9 to TRBJ2-7, with a weak D call TRBD1 (6 bases). V lost 2 bases and J lost 2, with 8 bases in between. Germline CDR1 SGDLS, CDR2 YYNGEE. The CDR3 has 13 residues. The CDR3 sequence is CASSVGQTYEQYF. CDR3 DNA: TGTGCCAGCAGCGTGGGACAAACCTACGAGCAGTACTTC.

This CDR3 reads CSARTGTSGLRAHTGELFF. In DNA, the CDR3 is TGCAGTGCGCGAACCGGGACTAGCGGCCTTCGGGCCCACACCGGGGAGCTGTTTTTT. The chain has TRBV20-1 and TRBJ2-2; 11 nucleotides align to TRBD2. CDR1 is DFQATT and CDR2 is SNEGSKA in the germline V gene (reference sequence). The CDR3 has 19 residues. V trimming: 6 bases; J trimming: 3 bases; junction bases outside the gene matches: 18.

The chain combines TRBV4-2 with TRBJ2-1; 8 bases map to TRBD2. Germline assignment: CDR1 LGHNA and CDR2 YNFKEQ. The CDR3 runs to 16 residues. Germline trimming cut 1 base from V and 9 bases from J; bases unmatched to any gene: 11. CDR3 in amino acids: CASSQVSRAGEGEQFF. The CDR3 DNA sequence: TGTGCCAGCAGCCAAGTTTCGAGAGCGGGAGAGGGTGAGCAGTTCTTC.

This clonotype was seen a single time. The chain combines TRBV9 with TRBJ2-2, with 13 bases matching TRBD2. CDR1 is SGDLS and CDR2 is YYNGEE in the germline V gene. This CDR3 region has 16 residues. J was trimmed by 6 bases and V by 2 bases; bases with no gene match: 4. In DNA form, the CDR3 reads TGTGCCAGCAGCGTCACTAGCGGGAGGGCCTCCGGGGAGCTGTTTTTT. Its translation: CASSVTSGRASGELFF.

Only a few counts were recorded for this clonotype. This chain connects TRBV6-1 to TRBJ1-1; 7 nucleotides align to TRBD1. Germline V gene sequence: CDR1 MNHNS, CDR2 SASEGT. Trimming took 5 bases from V and 0 from J; bases not matched to a gene: 3. The CDR3 is 14 residues long. CDR3 sequence reads: CASSWGQLNTEAFF. As DNA, the CDR3 is TGTGCCAGCAGTTGGGGACAGCTGAACACTGAAGCTTTCTTT.

There are a few counts of this clonotype. The V call is TRBV11-2, the J call TRBJ2-7; 8 bases are shared with TRBD1. Looked up from germline, CDR1 is SGHAT and CDR2 is FQNNGV. The V and J ends lost 5 bases and 3 bases, in that order; junction bases with no gene match: 9. This CDR3 has 15 residues. CDR3 in amino acids: CASSPGQGGLYEQYF. The CDR3 coding sequence is TGTGCCAGCAGCCCCGGACAGGGAGGTCTCTACGAGCAGTACTTC.

This clonotype has ten or more counts. The rearrangement uses TRBV11-2 and TRBJ2-7, with 8 bases identical to TRBD2. The length of the CDR3 is 15 residues. V was clipped by 8 bases and J by 2 bases; unmatched bases: 11. CDR1 SGHAT and CDR2 FQNNGV come from the germline V gene. Written as DNA, the CDR3 is TGTGCCAGCCTAGGGTCCGGGACTAGTCCCTACGAGCAGTACTTC. Protein sequence: CASLGSGTSPYEQYF.

The J gene is TRBJ2-1, the V gene TRBV12-3 or TRBV12-4; 10 nucleotides agree with TRBD2. The V and J ends lost 3 bases and 8 bases, in that order; junction bases with no gene match: 4. The length of the CDR3 is 14 residues. The CDR3: CASSFSGRSDEQFF. As DNA, the CDR3 is TGTGCCAGCAGTTTTAGCGGGAGGTCCGATGAGCAGTTCTTC.

The CDR3 is CASSGGTVNQPQHF. The CDR3, as DNA: TGTGCCAGCAGTGGCGGGACAGTCAATCAGCCCCAGCATTTT. The chain uses TRBV28 and TRBJ1-5; the match to TRBD1 covers 7 bases. CDR1 and CDR2 (germline): MDHEN, SYDVKM. This CDR3 is 14 amino acids long. Losses at the gene ends were 5 bases for V and 3 bases for J; bases not matched to a gene: 4.

This clonotype was counted many times. This chain links TRBV2 with TRBJ1-5, with no clear D. Germline-derived CDR1 and CDR2 are SNHLY and FYNNEI. The V end was cut by 7 bases, the J end by 3 bases, with 10 bases between. CDR3 length: 13 amino acids. CDR3 protein: CASTWAANQPQHF. The CDR3 bases are TGTGCCAGCACGTGGGCGGCCAATCAGCCCCAGCATTTT.

This clonotype occurred many times. The chain couples TRBV6-5 to TRBJ1-1, with D perhaps matching TRBD1 (5 bases). The CDR3 totals 12 residues. V was shortened by 2 bases and J by 5 bases, with 6 bases between the two germline ends. Germline V lookup: CDR1 MNHEY, CDR2 SVGAGI. As DNA, the CDR3 is TGTGCCAGCAGTTACGGGGGGACTGAAGCTTTCTTT. Translated: CASSYGGTEAFF.

The V call is TRBV7-8, the J call TRBJ1-1; TRBD1 is a possible D gene (5 bases). Germline CDR1 reads SGHVS; CDR2 reads FQNEAQ. V gave up 2 bases and J gave up 1 base, with 20 bases separating them. The CDR3 runs 18 residues. The CDR3 sequence: CASSLRGRHFTSNTEAFF. As DNA, the CDR3 is TGTGCCAGCAGCTTAAGGGGACGCCACTTTACGTCGAACACTGAAGCTTTCTTT.

This clonotype occurred many times. The gene calls are TRBV12-3 or TRBV12-4 and TRBJ2-2; TRBD2 might be the D (6 bases). With 5 bases removed from V and 1 base from J, the gap between germline ends came to 11 bases. The CDR3 runs 15 residues. This CDR3 reads CASSLRDWNTGELFF. In DNA, the CDR3 is TGTGCCAGCAGTCTCCGGGACTGGAACACCGGGGAGCTGTTTTTT.